This TCR beta chain was identified in a study of T cell responses to AZD1222 COVID-19 vaccine (dated by TCRdb to the early 2020s). Context from the whole study: Because spike-specific TCR depth and breadth did not differ between the two schedules, AZD1222 recipients who got a second dose at roughly 4 weeks were pooled with those who got a second dose at roughly 12 weeks. TCR sequencing covered more than 230 trial participants: nearly 210 given two doses of AZD1222 and approximately 26 given two doses of MenACWY control vaccine. Trial participants were enrolled by age into subgroups of 18-55, 56-69 and 70-plus years, and around 150, 28 and 57 TCR-sequenced participants, respectively, were included in these subgroups. Findings and caveats that apply to the study as a whole: Reportedly, almost half of the unique spike-specific TCRs recognized epitopes lying outside the regions that are mutated in the B.1.351 and B.1.1.7 variants. Conclusions about previously exposed vaccinees were limited because only five to seven AZD1222 recipients were SARS-CoV-2 seropositive at baseline. Vaccine-associated CD4 TCRs spanned the whole spike protein, with dominant responses in regions 160-218 and 743-854. Because no day 14 peak-response samples were available, repertoires were characterized only after the peak T cell response. After two AZD1222 doses, spike-specific TCR breadth and depth were significantly higher than at day 0 and than in MenACWY recipients. In the small 56-69-year group, the increase in depth fell short of significance, most likely because of low power. Participants were mostly white British, with more females than males. The authors suggested clonal diversity may have been underestimated.

Reading the label with the study, this specimen's time point is: baseline before first vaccination. The vaccinee samples were drawn from two UK trials, COV001 and COV002, one of which was a single-blind randomized controlled phase 2/3 trial testing AZD1222 (ChAdOx1 nCoV-19) in healthy adults. For TCRbeta chain sequencing, PBMC samples from trial participants were taken at day 0 and at day 28 after the second dose. About this clone itself: Its antigen is unknown. No base qualities exist here, and no much larger clone lies one base off it.

The CDR3 regions of human TCRbeta chains were subjected to immunosequencing. In the original analysis: Repertoire TCRs were matched against a reference library of SARS-CoV-2-specific TCRs generated with the MIRA antigen-specificity platform. Breadth meant the fraction of unique TCRs that were SARS-CoV-2-associated, whereas depth meant the fraction of total T cells that were SARS-CoV-2-associated. Each spike-specific TCR was assigned to its reactive spike region and to a CD4 or CD8 class using the MIRA data. Log10-transformed breadth and depth values were compared by one-way ANOVA with Sidak's multiple comparisons tests. TCRdb's version of the immuneACCESS table is confined to in-frame rearrangements and falls short of the full clone set. An unresolved V gene accounts for under half of the shortfall where checked; the remainder is of unknown origin. V, J and clone size are taken as reported in that table, and D and trimming were inferred from the DNA itself. The sample table shows 100,000 to 150,000 clones, and about 90% are seen once. Roughly 5.4% of the sample is taken by the ten largest.

Spanning cysteine to phenylalanine, the CDR3 consists of 15 amino acids. CDR3 DNA is the only sequence kept; it has 45 bases, read in frame from the first base. For CDR1 and CDR2, the germline V gene lists MDHEN and SYDVKM. At the junction V is shortened by 5 bases and J by 4 bases; bases outside the gene matches: 7. This clonotype was obtained from an adult in good health. The specimen comprised peripheral blood, sampled on day 0 of AZD1222 vaccination. This receptor chain uses TRBV28 and TRBJ1-5; 8 middle bases align to TRBD1. The DNA sequence reads TGTGCCAGCAGTCAGACAGGGGCTCCAAATCAGCCCCAGCATTTT. It codes for CASSQTGAPNQPQHF.